This TCR beta chain was sequenced for a study of blood T cell repertoires in COVID-19. In the study overall: Collection of acute and convalescent COVID-19 samples took place in the United States, Italy and Spain. T cells, B-cell-depleted T cells, or PBMCs supplied cDNA or gDNA.

The CDR3 sequence is 17 residues long. The V and J ends lost 4 bases and 8 bases respectively, with 24 bases between them. From germline, CDR1 is SEHNR and CDR2 FQNEAQ (reference sequence). In this sample, this clone turned up a few times. Study processing details: Reference gene primer amplification gave estimated nucleated cell counts. This table comes from immunoSEQ multiplex PCR, and its TCRdb copy is limited to in-frame clones, with some not included. V and J calls and clone size come straight from that table; D and trimming were deduced from the DNA. Here the sample spans about 70,000 clones, approximately 90% being singletons.

The sequence was collected from a human donor in a cohort sampled during active COVID-19. The specimen sequenced was peripheral blood. The chain joins TRBV7-9 to TRBJ2-1, with D maybe TRBD2 (5 bases). The CDR3 DNA is TGTGCCAGCAGCTCCGCCCATGGAGGAGTCCCCCCCGATGAGCAGTTCTTC. It encodes CASSSAHGGVPPDEQFF. Together with reference TRBV7-9 and TRBJ2-1, the CDR3 gives the full variable domain: DTGVSQNPRHKITKRGQNVTFRCDPISEHNRLYWYRQTLGQGPEFLTYFQNEAQLEKSRLLSDRFSAERPKGSFSTLEIQRTEQGDSAMYLCASSSAHGGVPPDEQFFGPGTRLTVL.